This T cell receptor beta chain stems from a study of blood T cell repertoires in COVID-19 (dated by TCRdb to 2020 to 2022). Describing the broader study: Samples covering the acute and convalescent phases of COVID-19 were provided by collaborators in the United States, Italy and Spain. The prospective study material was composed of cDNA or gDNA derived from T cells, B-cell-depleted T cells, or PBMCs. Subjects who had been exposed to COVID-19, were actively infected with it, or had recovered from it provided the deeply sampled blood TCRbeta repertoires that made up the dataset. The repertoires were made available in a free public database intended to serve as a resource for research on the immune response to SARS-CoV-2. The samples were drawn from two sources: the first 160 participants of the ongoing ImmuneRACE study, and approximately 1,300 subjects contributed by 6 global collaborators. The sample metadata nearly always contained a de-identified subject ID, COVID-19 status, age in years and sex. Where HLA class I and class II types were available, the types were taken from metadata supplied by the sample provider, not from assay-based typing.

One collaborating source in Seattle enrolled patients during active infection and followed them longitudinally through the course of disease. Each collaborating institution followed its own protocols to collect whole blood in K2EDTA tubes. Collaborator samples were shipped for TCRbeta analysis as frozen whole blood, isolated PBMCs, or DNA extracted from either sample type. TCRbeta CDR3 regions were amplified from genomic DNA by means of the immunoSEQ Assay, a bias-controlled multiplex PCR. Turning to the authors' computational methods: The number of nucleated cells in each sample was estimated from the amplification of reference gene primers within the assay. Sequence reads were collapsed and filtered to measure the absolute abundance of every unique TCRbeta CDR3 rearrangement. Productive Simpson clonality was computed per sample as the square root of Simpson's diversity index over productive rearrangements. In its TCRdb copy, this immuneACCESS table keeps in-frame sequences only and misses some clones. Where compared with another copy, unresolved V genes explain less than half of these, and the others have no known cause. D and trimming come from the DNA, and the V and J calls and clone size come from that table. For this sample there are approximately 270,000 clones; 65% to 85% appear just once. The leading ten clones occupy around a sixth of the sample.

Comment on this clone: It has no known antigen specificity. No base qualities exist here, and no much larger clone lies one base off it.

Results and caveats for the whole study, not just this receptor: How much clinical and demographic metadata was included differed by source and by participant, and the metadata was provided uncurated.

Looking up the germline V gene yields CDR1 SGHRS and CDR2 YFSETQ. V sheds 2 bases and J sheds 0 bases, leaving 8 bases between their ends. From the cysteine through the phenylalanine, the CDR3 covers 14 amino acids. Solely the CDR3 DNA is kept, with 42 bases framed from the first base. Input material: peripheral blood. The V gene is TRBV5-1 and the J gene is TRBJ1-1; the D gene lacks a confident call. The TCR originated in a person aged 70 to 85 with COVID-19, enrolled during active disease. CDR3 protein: CASSFSPMNTEAFF. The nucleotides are TGCGCCAGCAGCTTTTCCCCTATGAACACTGAAGCTTTCTTT.